This entry lists 25 T cell receptor beta chains sequenced from one sample in a study of blood T cell repertoires in COVID-19. Assay used: immunoSEQ multiplex PCR; TCRdb lists only in-frame clones, some missing. In the table there are around 270,000 clones, 80% to 85% of which are singletons. Sequenced input: peripheral blood. These TCRs come from an older person with COVID-19, enrolled during active disease.

V is TRBV4-1 and J is TRBJ2-1; possibly TRBD2 for D (6 bases). The CDR3 runs 15 residues. Trimming cost V 3 bases and J 7 bases, with 16 bases left between them. The germline CDR1 and CDR2 sequences are MGHRA and YSYEKL. The DNA for the CDR3 is TGCGCCAGCAGCCACCCGGGAGTCAATTGGAATGAGCAGTTCTTC. Amino acid sequence: CASSHPGVNWNEQFF.

The gene calls are TRBV5-6 and TRBJ1-1; 9 bases are shared with TRBD1. The CDR3 has 16 residues. Trimming cost V 2 bases and J 0 bases; bases outside gene matches: 5. The germline V gene has CDR1 SGHDT and CDR2 YYEEEE. The CDR3 is CASSLGTGRLNTEAFF. The CDR3 DNA reads as TGTGCCAGCAGCTTAGGGACAGGGAGGCTGAACACTGAAGCTTTCTTT.

V and J are TRBV21-1 and TRBJ2-7; the table names TRBD1, a call not compared with the DNA. TRBV21-1 is annotated as a pseudogene. CDR3 length: 15 residues. The CDR3 sequence is CASSKEGDARYEQYF. The CDR3 DNA follows: TGTGCCAGCAGCAAAGAGGGGGACGCCCGCTACGAGCAGTACTTC.

This CDR3 is CASSTGGIPFYGYTF. DNA for the CDR3: TGTGCCAGCAGCACAGGGGGCATACCATTCTATGGCTACACCTTC. The J gene is TRBJ1-2, the V gene TRBV6-5; 9 bases match TRBD1. Trimming at V came to 6 bases and at J to 4 bases, leaving 9 bases not matched to a gene. This CDR3 is 15 amino acids long. Germline loops: CDR1 MNHEY, CDR2 SVGAGI.

CDR3 loop: CAIRTGGTNYGYTF. CDR3 nucleotide sequence: TGTGCCATCCGAACGGGGGGCACCAACTATGGCTACACCTTC. This chain links TRBV2 with TRBJ1-2; D possibly corresponds to TRBD1 (6 bases). Deletions cut 10 bases from V and 2 bases from J, with 17 bases between. The germline CDR1 and CDR2 sequences are SNHLY and FYNNEI. The CDR3 has 14 residues.

This chain uses TRBV19 with TRBJ1-1, with D possibly being TRBD1 (6 bases). The V gene's germline CDR1 is LNHDA and CDR2 SQIVND (reference sequence). This CDR3 has 15 amino acids. V was shortened by 1 base and J by 8 bases, with 17 bases between the two germline ends. CDR3 sequence reads: CASSIAIMSGAEAFF. As DNA, the CDR3 is TGTGCCAGTAGTATAGCTATAATGTCAGGGGCGGAAGCTTTCTTT.

At least ten counts were recorded for this clone. The chain recombines TRBV7-3 with TRBJ2-2; 8 bases map to TRBD2. CDR1 is SGHTA, CDR2 FQGTGA, per germline. The CDR3 has 14 amino acids. V gave up 7 bases and J gave up 4 bases; unmatched junction bases: 5. CDR3 loop: CASIPAGGTGELFF. CDR3 coding DNA: TGTGCCAGCATCCCCGCGGGGGGCACCGGGGAGCTGTTTTTT.

The chain recombines TRBV7-2 with TRBJ2-2, with 10 bases matching TRBD2. V gave up 2 bases and J gave up 6 bases; unmatched junction bases: 3. Germline values: CDR1 SGHTA, CDR2 FQGNSA. The CDR3 has 15 residues. In DNA, the CDR3 is TGTGCCAGCAGCTTATCAGCGGGGGGGGCCGGGGAGCTGTTTTTT. Protein: CASSLSAGGAGELFF.

The genes are TRBV6-2 or TRBV6-3 and TRBJ2-6; 7 bases line up with TRBD1. Germline values: CDR1 MNHEY, CDR2 SVGEGT. CDR3 length: 18 residues. J was trimmed by 0 bases and V by 2 bases; bases with no gene match: 7. CDR3 amino acids: CASSYPGTAPSGANVLTF. In DNA form, the CDR3 reads TGTGCCAGCAGTTACCCCGGGACAGCGCCCTCTGGGGCCAACGTCCTGACTTTC.

This chain links TRBV19 with TRBJ2-7; TRBD1 aligns across 7 bases. Germline assignment: CDR1 LNHDA and CDR2 SQIVND (reference sequence). The V segment lost 6 bases and the J segment 0 bases; nucleotides outside the gene matches: 5. This CDR3 has 14 residues. The CDR3 DNA follows: TGTGCCAGTAGGCCCGGGACAGACTCCTACGAGCAGTACTTC. Translating gives CASRPGTDSYEQYF.

This clone was seen more than once but under ten times. This chain links TRBV6-5 with TRBJ1-1, with D unclear. The CDR3 runs to 13 residues. Trimming took 7 bases from V and 0 from J, leaving 9 bases between them. The germline gives CDR1 MNHEY, CDR2 SVGAGI. CDR3 coding DNA: TGTGCCAGCACGCCGACTGTGAACACTGAAGCTTTCTTT. It codes for CASTPTVNTEAFF.

The V call is TRBV10-3, the J call TRBJ2-3; 7 bases agree with TRBD1. The V and J ends lost 3 bases and 4 bases, in that order; junction bases with no gene match: 4. There are 14 residues in the CDR3. Looked up from germline, CDR1 is ENHRY and CDR2 is SYGVKD. The CDR3 DNA reads TGTGCCATCAGTGAAACCCAGGGGGCAGATACGCAGTATTTT. It encodes CAISETQGADTQYF.

The chain couples TRBV7-2 to TRBJ2-5; the D gene is possibly TRBD1 (5 bases). The CDR3 is 16 residues long. Germline lookup yields CDR1 SGHTA and CDR2 FQGNSA. Trimming removed 1 base from V and 5 bases from J, with 17 bases in between. CDR3 in DNA: TGTGCCAGCAGCTTAGTTTGGGGCCCCACCCAGGAGACCCAGTACTTC. It yields the protein CASSLVWGPTQETQYF.

The chain links TRBV7-9 to TRBJ2-4, with 7 positions matching TRBD2. Germline assignment: CDR1 SEHNR and CDR2 FQNEAQ (reference sequence). Trimming took 0 bases from V and 1 from J; bases not matched to a gene: 3. The CDR3 length is 16 residues. The CDR3 coding sequence is TGTGCCAGCAGCTTAGCGGGAGGGAAGGCCAAAAACATTCAGTACTTC. Residues: CASSLAGGKAKNIQYF. Together with reference TRBV7-9 and TRBJ2-4, the CDR3 gives the full variable domain: DTGVSQNPRHKITKRGQNVTFRCDPISEHNRLYWYRQTLGQGPEFLTYFQNEAQLEKSRLLSDRFSAERPKGSFSTLEIQRTEQGDSAMYLCASSLAGGKAKNIQYFGAGTRLSVL.

This clone was picked up a small number of times. The genes are TRBV14 and TRBJ2-1, with a weak D call TRBD2 (5 bases). The CDR3 has 14 amino acids. CDR1 SGHDN and CDR2 FVKESK come from the germline V gene. Trimming removed 2 bases from V and 6 bases from J, with 11 bases in between. In DNA, the CDR3 is TGTGCCAGCAGCCAACTTGAGGGTTTCAATGAGCAGTTCTTC. Protein product: CASSQLEGFNEQFF.

The rearrangement links TRBV6-2 or TRBV6-3 to TRBJ1-1; D is unresolved. V was pared by 2 bases and J by 2 bases, with 9 bases between. The germline V gene has CDR1 MNHEY and CDR2 SVGEGT. This CDR3 has 14 residues. The CDR3 here is CASSYGRSNTEAFF. CDR3 in DNA: TGTGCCAGCAGTTACGGCAGGTCCAACACTGAAGCTTTCTTT.

The chain carries TRBV2 and TRBJ2-7; 10 nucleotides agree with TRBD1. Germline V gives CDR1 SNHLY, CDR2 FYNNEI. This CDR3 comprises 13 residues. V lost 7 bases and J lost 5; bases outside the gene matches: 5. DNA for the CDR3: TGTGCCAGCATCCGGGACAGGGGAAACGAGCAGTACTTC. As protein: CASIRDRGNEQYF.

The chain is built from TRBV3-1 (or the pseudogene TRBV3-2) and TRBJ2-3; tentatively, D is TRBD1 (6 bases). V lost 2 bases and J 0 bases, leaving 9 bases between the germline ends. The CDR3 runs to 15 residues. The germline CDR1 and CDR2 sequences are LGHDT and YNNKEL (reference sequence). CDR3 loop: CASSQMGASTDTQYF. The CDR3 region has the DNA TGTGCCAGCAGCCAAATGGGGGCCAGCACAGATACGCAGTATTTT.

The J gene is TRBJ2-1, the V gene TRBV19; 9 bases align to TRBD1. CDR1 is LNHDA and CDR2 is SQIVND in the germline V gene (reference sequence). This CDR3 has 18 residues. V lost 5 bases, J lost 4 bases, and 15 bases stayed unmatched. CDR3 sequence: CASSYFRPGTGPYNEQFF. CDR3 nucleotides: TGTGCCAGTAGTTATTTTAGACCTGGGACAGGGCCTTACAATGAGCAGTTCTTC.

The chain has TRBV7-9 and TRBJ2-2; the D gene is possibly TRBD2 (6 bases). Germline assignment: CDR1 SEHNR and CDR2 FQNEAQ (reference sequence). This CDR3 region has 15 residues. Deletions cut 3 bases from V and 3 bases from J, with 11 bases between. The CDR3 DNA is TGTGCCAGCAGCTTTCAGGGAGGAGACACCGGGGAGCTGTTTTTT. Its translation: CASSFQGGDTGELFF. The entire variable domain, with the rest obtained from reference TRBV7-9 and TRBJ2-2, is as follows: DTGVSQNPRHKITKRGQNVTFRCDPISEHNRLYWYRQTLGQGPEFLTYFQNEAQLEKSRLLSDRFSAERPKGSFSTLEIQRTEQGDSAMYLCASSFQGGDTGELFFGEGSRLTVL.

This chain joins TRBV5-1 and TRBJ2-1; TRBD2 matches at 14 bases. CDR3 length: 18 amino acids. With V trimmed by 3 bases and J by 8 bases, 13 bases remained unmatched. From germline, CDR1 is SGHRS and CDR2 YFSETQ. This CDR3 reads CASSSGLAGGIIRHEQFF. For the CDR3, the DNA is TGCGCCAGCAGCTCCGGACTAGCGGGAGGAATTATCAGACATGAGCAGTTCTTC.

The chain carries TRBV4-3 and TRBJ2-1; 7 bases map to TRBD2. Germline V gene sequence: CDR1 LGHNA, CDR2 YSLEER. J gave up 7 bases and V 4 bases, and 13 bases lay outside the gene matches. The CDR3 has 16 residues. The CDR3: CASSRVTSASGNEQFF. The DNA for the CDR3 is TGCGCCAGCAGCCGCGTAACTAGCGCCTCCGGAAATGAGCAGTTCTTC.

CDR3 residues: CAIPGGVHEGGELFF. CDR3 DNA sequence: TGTGCCATCCCGGGGGGGGTTCATGAGGGCGGGGAGCTGTTTTTT. This chain links TRBV6-5 with TRBJ2-2; 8 bases are a match to TRBD2. V gave up 10 bases and J gave up 7 bases; unmatched junction bases: 14. Germline CDR1 reads MNHEY; CDR2 reads SVGAGI. The length of the CDR3 is 15 residues.

The V call is TRBV2, the J call TRBJ2-5; 8 bases fit TRBD2. The CDR3 has 15 amino acids. Germline values: CDR1 SNHLY, CDR2 FYNNEI. J lost 5 bases, V lost 6 bases, and 11 bases had no gene match. The CDR3 bases are TGTGCCAGCAGAAGAGTAGCGGGATTGCGGGAGACCCAGTACTTC. This codes for CASRRVAGLRETQYF.

The rearrangement joins TRBV10-3 to TRBJ2-3, with 10 bases that match TRBD2. The CDR3 spans 15 residues. The V and J ends lost 7 bases and 4 bases, in that order; junction bases with no gene match: 8. CDR1 is ENHRY, CDR2 SYGVKD, per germline. The chain's CDR3 is CAINAVAGGSDTQYF. CDR3 bases: TGTGCCATCAATGCGGTAGCGGGGGGATCAGATACGCAGTATTTT.